This entry lists 31 T cell receptor beta chains sequenced from one sample in a study of HIV-infected patients and healthy controls. All unsorted peripheral T cells were captured because whole blood was used without fractionation. Reverse transcription used 450 to 650 ng RNA and constant-region primers for alpha and beta. Separate chain-specific third strand synthesis with multiplexing indices produced the alpha and beta libraries. Each CDR3 protein gets one entry after TCRdb re-called the 5' RACE reads with MiXCR. The sample has about 11,000 distinct CDR3 sequences; around 5% are singletons. Input material: blood. The origin of the receptors is an adult in good health.

Judged by abundance, this clonotype is medium-sized. This sequence joins TRBV5-1 and TRBJ1-6; the D is unclear. The CDR3 covers 12 residues. Germline CDR1 reads SGHRS; CDR2 reads YFSETQ. V was pared by 4 bases and J by 8 bases, with 7 bases between. CDR3 protein: CASSAEDSPLHF. The CDR3, as DNA: TGCGCCAGCAGCGCCGAAGATTCACCCCTCCACTTT.

Many counts were recorded for this clonotype. The rearrangement joins TRBV20-1 to TRBJ2-1; D call uncertain. The CDR3 has 12 amino acids. CDR1 DFQATT and CDR2 SNEGSKA come from the germline V gene (reference sequence). Trimming stripped 6 bases from V and 4 bases from J, with 10 bases between. The CDR3 region is CSATDMYNEQFF. The CDR3 region has the DNA TGCAGTGCCACGGATATGTACAATGAGCAGTTCTTC.

This clonotype rates as medium-sized. The chain employs TRBV5-1 and TRBJ2-5; 8 bases are shared with TRBD2. V trimming: 0 bases; J trimming: 2 bases; junction bases outside the gene matches: 3. Germline values: CDR1 SGHRS, CDR2 YFSETQ. The CDR3 loop spans 15 amino acids. CDR3: CASSLASGGQETQYF. In DNA, the CDR3 is TGCGCCAGCAGCTTGGCCAGCGGGGGACAAGAGACCCAGTACTTC.

This clonotype is classed as medium-sized. This chain links TRBV9 with TRBJ2-5; D gene uncertain. The CDR3 consists of 13 residues. The V end lost 4 bases, the J end lost 1 base, and 8 bases lay between the germline ends. Looked up from germline, CDR1 is SGDLS and CDR2 is YYNGEE. The CDR3 nucleotides are TGTGCCAGCAGCAGAGGCACCCAAGAGACCCAGTACTTC. This encodes CASSRGTQETQYF.

By frequency in the sample, this clonotype is medium-sized. The chain couples TRBV5-1 to TRBJ2-1; TRBD2 is a possible D gene (5 bases). The CDR3 sequence is 16 residues long. V was pared by 2 bases and J by 2 bases, with 14 bases between. Germline loops: CDR1 SGHRS, CDR2 YFSETQ. Here the CDR3 DNA reads TGCGCCAGCAGCTTCAACGGGGTTCAGGCCTACAATGAGCAGTTCTTC. This sequence encodes CASSFNGVQAYNEQFF. Looking up the rest from reference TRBV5-1 and TRBJ2-1 gives the full variable domain: KAGVTQTPRYLIKTRGQQVTLSCSPISGHRSVSWYQQTPGQGLQFLFEYFSETQRNKGNFPGRFSGRQFSNSRSEMNVSTLELGDSALYLCASSFNGVQAYNEQFFGPGTRLTVL.

This clonotype was observed a handful of times. The chain has TRBV13 and TRBJ2-1, with TRBD1 matching over 11 bases. CDR3 length: 18 residues. Germline V CDR1 and CDR2: PRHDT, FYEKMQ (reference sequence). Germline trimming cut 5 bases from V and 4 bases from J; bases unmatched to any gene: 13. CDR3 sequence reads: CASSRTGQGVRQYNEQFF. The CDR3, as DNA: TGTGCCAGCAGCAGAACGGGACAGGGGGTGAGGCAGTACAATGAGCAGTTCTTC. Full variable domain (remainder filled in from reference TRBV13 and TRBJ2-1): AAGVIQSPRHLIKEKRETATLKCYPIPRHDTVYWYQQGPGQDPQFLISFYEKMQSDKGSIPDRFSAQQFSDYHSELNMSSLELGDSALYFCASSRTGQGVRQYNEQFFGPGTRLTVL.

In its sample, this clonotype ranks as medium-sized. The chain employs TRBV20-1 and TRBJ1-1; D unclear. Germline V gene sequence: CDR1 DFQATT, CDR2 SNEGSKA (reference sequence). The V and J ends lost 8 bases and 6 bases respectively, with 22 bases between them. CDR3 length: 14 residues. This CDR3 is CSPRLPGRAPEAFF. The CDR3 DNA is TGCAGTCCTCGACTGCCCGGGAGGGCCCCTGAAGCTTTCTTT.

The chain combines TRBV5-4 with TRBJ1-6, with 11 bases identical to TRBD1. The CDR3 runs to 17 residues. Trimming at V came to 0 bases and at J to 4 bases, leaving 3 bases not matched to a gene. Per the germline V gene, CDR1 is SGHNT and CDR2 is YYREEE (reference sequence). This CDR3 is CASSLVGQGVYNSPLHF. In DNA form, the CDR3 reads TGTGCCAGCAGCTTGGTGGGACAGGGGGTTTATAATTCACCCCTCCACTTT.

This clonotype came up many times. The chain has TRBV29-1 and TRBJ2-1, with D possibly matching TRBD2 (6 bases). The CDR3 contains 15 residues. V lost 6 bases and J 0 bases, leaving 15 bases between the germline ends. Germline assignment: CDR1 SQVTM and CDR2 ANQGSEA. As DNA, the CDR3 is TGCAGCGTGAGCCTAGGCGGGGTCTCCTACAATGAGCAGTTCTTC. Residues: CSVSLGGVSYNEQFF.

This clonotype was seen ten or more times. The gene calls are TRBV20-1 and TRBJ1-5; no reliable D call. The V gene lost 3 bases and the J gene lost 5 bases, with 14 bases spanning the gap. Germline assignment: CDR1 DFQATT and CDR2 SNEGSKA (reference sequence). The CDR3 consists of 14 residues. The CDR3 loop reads CSASRGGTDQPQHF. DNA of the CDR3: TGCAGTGCTAGTAGAGGCGGAACTGATCAGCCCCAGCATTTT.

Sample share makes this clonotype medium-sized. V is TRBV18 and J is TRBJ1-5; weak D call: TRBD1 (5 bases). Germline V gene lookup returns CDR1 KGHSH and CDR2 LQKENI. The CDR3 sequence is 13 residues long. Trimming took off 6 bases at V and 5 bases at J, with 11 bases between the two ends. CDR3 loop: CASSPDRYQPQHF. CDR3 DNA: TGTGCCAGCTCGCCTGACAGATATCAGCCCCAGCATTTT.

This clonotype ranks as medium-sized (0.01 to 0.1%). The rearrangement links TRBV20-1 to TRBJ2-6, with D uncertain. Germline-derived CDR1 and CDR2 are DFQATT and SNEGSKA (reference sequence). This CDR3 has 16 amino acids. The V end lost 0 bases, the J end lost 0 bases, and 9 bases lay between the germline ends. In DNA, the CDR3 is TGCAGTGCTAGAGAGGCCACCGGCTCTGGGGCCAACGTCCTGACTTTC. Its protein product is CSAREATGSGANVLTF.

Ten or more counts support this clonotype. V gene TRBV5-8 combines with J gene TRBJ2-7; D remains ambiguous. V shed 2 bases and J shed 7 bases, with 13 bases lying between them. Germline V lookup: CDR1 SGHTS, CDR2 YDEGEE. The CDR3 consists of 13 residues. The CDR3, as DNA: TGTGCCAGCAGCTTCTTGGCGATCGGGGAGCAGTACTTC. Translating gives CASSFLAIGEQYF.

The table lists this clonotype with many counts. The rearrangement links TRBV7-9 to TRBJ1-4, with D hard to call. The germline CDR1 and CDR2 sequences are SEHNR and FQNEAQ (reference sequence). V gave up 5 bases and J gave up 0 bases, with 10 bases separating them. The CDR3 contains 15 residues. The CDR3 here is CASSLGDATNEKLFF. The CDR3 DNA follows: TGTGCCAGCAGCCTCGGAGATGCAACTAATGAAAAACTGTTTTTT.

This clonotype is medium-sized. V gene TRBV20-1 combines with J gene TRBJ1-4; D is undetermined. CDR1 and CDR2 (germline): DFQATT, SNEGSKA (reference sequence). V was trimmed by 3 bases and J by 3 bases, leaving 14 bases between them. The CDR3 is 15 residues long. DNA for the CDR3: TGCAGTGCTAGGAGGTTCTTAGGCCCTAATGAAAAACTGTTTTTT. This encodes CSARRFLGPNEKLFF.

In its sample, this clonotype is medium-sized. The V gene is TRBV6-1, the J gene TRBJ1-1; D remains unclear. V was trimmed by 2 bases and J by 0 bases, leaving 13 bases between them. In germline, CDR1 is MNHNS, CDR2 SASEGT. This CDR3 spans 16 amino acids. The CDR3 DNA reads TGTGCCAGCAGTGAATCGAGGACCGGGTTGAACACTGAAGCTTTCTTT. Translation gives CASSESRTGLNTEAFF.

This clonotype rates as medium-sized. CDR3 sequence (DNA): TGTGCCAGCATGGGGGGGGAGGTCGATGAGCAGTTCTTC. Its protein is CASMGGEVDEQFF. The chain uses TRBV6-6 and TRBJ2-1; 7 positions agree with TRBD2. The V segment lost 7 bases and the J segment 8 bases; nucleotides outside the gene matches: 8. Looked up from germline, CDR1 is MNHNY and CDR2 is SVGAGI (reference sequence). CDR3 length: 13 residues.

This clonotype is labeled as medium-sized. The V call is TRBV20-1, the J call TRBJ2-3; 12 nucleotides agree with TRBD2. J lost 5 bases, V lost 5 bases, and 11 bases had no gene match. The germline gives CDR1 DFQATT, CDR2 SNEGSKA (reference sequence). This CDR3 is built from 16 residues. CDR3 residues: CSAGGLAGLRGDTQYF. The CDR3, as DNA: TGCAGTGCTGGGGGACTAGCGGGCCTACGGGGAGATACGCAGTATTTT.

There are many counts of this clonotype. V usage is TRBV20-1 and J usage is TRBJ2-4; 7 bases match TRBD1. This CDR3 has 15 residues. Germline V lookup: CDR1 DFQATT, CDR2 SNEGSKA (reference sequence). V shed 2 bases, J shed 1 base, and the junction held 5 bases outside the gene matches. The CDR3 here is CSARQGEGAKNIQYF. The DNA of the CDR3 is TGCAGTGCTAGACAGGGGGAAGGGGCCAAAAACATTCAGTACTTC.

This clonotype was seen at least ten times. The J gene is TRBJ1-1, the V gene TRBV18; D might be TRBD1 (6 bases). The CDR3 has 14 residues. The germline gives CDR1 KGHSH, CDR2 LQKENI. Trimming took 2 bases from V and 4 from J, leaving 11 bases between them. The CDR3 loop is CASSPTGMSTEAFF. The CDR3 DNA sequence: TGTGCCAGCTCACCAACAGGGATGAGCACTGAAGCTTTCTTT.

Many counts were recorded for this clonotype. V gene TRBV19 combines with J gene TRBJ1-6; D unclear. Germline V gives CDR1 LNHDA, CDR2 SQIVND (reference sequence). V lost 3 bases and J lost 0, with 15 bases in between. This CDR3 region has 18 residues. As DNA, the CDR3 is TGTGCCAGTAGTATCCGTTCCCACGGGAGCTCCTATAATTCACCCCTCCACTTT. Translation gives CASSIRSHGSSYNSPLHF.

The CDR3 DNA is TGTGCCAGTAGGACAGGGTATCAGCCCCAGCATTTT. This gives the protein CASRTGYQPQHF. The chain joins TRBV19 to TRBJ1-5, with 7 positions matching TRBD1. Germline CDR1 is LNHDA and CDR2 is SQIVND (reference sequence). The J segment lost 5 bases and the V segment lost 6 bases, leaving 1 base of the junction unmatched. The CDR3 loop spans 12 amino acids.

V and J are TRBV11-2 and TRBJ2-2; 7 nucleotides line up with TRBD1. V was clipped by 5 bases and J by 4 bases; unmatched bases: 13. The CDR3 loop spans 17 amino acids. In germline, CDR1 is SGHAT, CDR2 FQNNGV. The DNA for the CDR3 is TGTGCCAGCAGCCCCACCATTCACAGGGGTCTCACCGGGGAGCTGTTTTTT. Amino acids: CASSPTIHRGLTGELFF.

In this sample, this clonotype is medium-sized. The V gene is TRBV29-1, the J gene TRBJ2-5, with TRBD2 identical over 8 bases. V shed 0 bases, J shed 0 bases, and the junction held 3 bases outside the gene matches. Per germline, CDR1 SQVTM and CDR2 ANQGSEA. This CDR3 spans 15 amino acids. Written as DNA, the CDR3 is TGCAGCGTTGAAGATCCGGGGGGGTACCAAGAGACCCAGTACTTC. This gives the protein CSVEDPGGYQETQYF.

By proportion, this clonotype is medium-sized. In nucleotides, the CDR3 is TGTGCCACCAGTGATTCTTTAGGCAATCAGCCCCAGCATTTT. It is translated as CATSDSLGNQPQHF. The V gene is TRBV24-1, the J gene TRBJ1-5; D ambiguous. The CDR3 runs 14 residues. Trimming stripped 2 bases from V and 2 bases from J, with 6 bases between. Germline V gene data show CDR1 as KGHDR and CDR2 as SFDVKD.

The chain joins TRBV24-1 to TRBJ2-2; D gene uncertain. The CDR3 contains 15 residues. Germline V gene sequence: CDR1 KGHDR, CDR2 SFDVKD. Trimming removed 6 bases from V and 4 bases from J, with 14 bases in between. This CDR3 reads CATSSRGIGTGELFF. The CDR3 bases are TGTGCCACCAGTTCCCGTGGTATCGGCACCGGGGAGCTGTTTTTT.

This clonotype was picked up many times. This chain uses TRBV2 with TRBJ1-5; perhaps TRBD1 as D (6 bases). CDR1 is SNHLY and CDR2 is FYNNEI in the germline V gene. The CDR3 totals 13 residues. Trimming shortened V by 5 bases and J by 7 bases, and 12 bases separated the two germline ends. DNA of the CDR3: TGTGCCAGCAGTCAACAGGGCCCACAGCCCCAGCATTTT. Translating it yields CASSQQGPQPQHF.

This clonotype was detected many times. The chain carries TRBV10-1 and TRBJ1-1, with unresolved D. V dropped 9 bases and J dropped 1 base, with 12 bases sitting between them. Germline CDR1 is WNHNN and CDR2 is SYGVQD (reference sequence). The CDR3 extends over 13 amino acids. Written as DNA, the CDR3 is TGCGCCAGTACGGACGGAACGAACACTGAAGCTTTCTTT. It yields the protein CASTDGTNTEAFF.

By sample fraction, this clonotype is medium-sized. The CDR3 reads CASSPGFYGYTF. As DNA, the CDR3 is TGTGCCAGCAGTCCCGGTTTCTATGGCTACACCTTC. The J gene is TRBJ1-2, the V gene TRBV2; D is unresolved. Germline V gene sequence: CDR1 SNHLY, CDR2 FYNNEI. The CDR3 runs 12 residues. V lost 5 bases and J lost 4, with 8 bases in between.

This clonotype has at least ten counts. This chain joins TRBV12-3 or TRBV12-4 and TRBJ2-7, with D possibly being TRBD2 (6 bases). The CDR3 has 15 residues. V lost 6 bases to trimming and J lost 0 bases, with 15 bases between them. DNA for the CDR3: TGTGCCAGCAGCTGGAGGGAGACACTCTCCTACGAGCAGTACTTC. Residues: CASSWRETLSYEQYF.

V usage is TRBV5-1 and J usage is TRBJ2-3; tentative D call: TRBD2 (6 bases). Trimming took off 3 bases at V and 2 bases at J, with 10 bases between the two ends. The CDR3 runs 14 residues. Germline V gene sequence: CDR1 SGHRS, CDR2 YFSETQ. The CDR3 protein is CASSSGLNTDTQYF. The CDR3 nucleotides read TGCGCCAGCAGCTCGGGACTTAACACAGATACGCAGTATTTT.